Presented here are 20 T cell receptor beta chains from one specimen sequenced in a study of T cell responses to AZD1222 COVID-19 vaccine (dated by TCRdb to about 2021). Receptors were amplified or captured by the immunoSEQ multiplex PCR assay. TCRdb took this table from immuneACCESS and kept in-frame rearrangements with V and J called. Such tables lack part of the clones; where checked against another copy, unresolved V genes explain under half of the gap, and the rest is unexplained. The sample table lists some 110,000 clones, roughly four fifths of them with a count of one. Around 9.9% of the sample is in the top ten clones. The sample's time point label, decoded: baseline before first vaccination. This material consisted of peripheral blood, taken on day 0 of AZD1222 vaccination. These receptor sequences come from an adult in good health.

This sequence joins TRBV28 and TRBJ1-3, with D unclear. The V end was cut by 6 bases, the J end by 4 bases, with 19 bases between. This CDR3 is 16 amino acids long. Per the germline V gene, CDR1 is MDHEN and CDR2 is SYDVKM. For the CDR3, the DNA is TGTGCCAGCAGACACCGCGAGAAGGGTGCGGGAAACACCATATATTTT. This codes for CASRHREKGAGNTIYF.

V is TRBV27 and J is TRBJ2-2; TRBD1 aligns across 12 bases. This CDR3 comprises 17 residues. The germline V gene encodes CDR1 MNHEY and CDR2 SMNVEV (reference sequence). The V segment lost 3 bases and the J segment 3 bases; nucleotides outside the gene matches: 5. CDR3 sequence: CASSFRGDRGHTGELFF. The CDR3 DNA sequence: TGTGCCAGCAGTTTCCGGGGGGACAGGGGGCACACCGGGGAGCTGTTTTTT.

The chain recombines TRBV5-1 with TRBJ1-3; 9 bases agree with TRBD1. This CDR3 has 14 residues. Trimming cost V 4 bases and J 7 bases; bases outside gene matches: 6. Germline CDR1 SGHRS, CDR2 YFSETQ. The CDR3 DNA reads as TGCGCCAGCAGCGTGGGACAGGGAGGGAACACCATATATTTT. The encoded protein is CASSVGQGGNTIYF.

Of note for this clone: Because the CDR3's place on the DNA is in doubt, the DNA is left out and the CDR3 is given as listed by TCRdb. CDR3 sequence reads: CASSFGQGARIQYF. This chain joins TRBV12-1 and TRBJ2-4; TRBD1, the table's D call, was not compared with the DNA. TRBV12-1 is tagged as a pseudogene. The CDR3 has 14 residues if both end residues are counted.

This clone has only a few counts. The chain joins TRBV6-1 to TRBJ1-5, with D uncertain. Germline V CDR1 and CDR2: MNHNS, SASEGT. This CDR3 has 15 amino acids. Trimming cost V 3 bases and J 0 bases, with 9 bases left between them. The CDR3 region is CASSDSPYSNQPQHF. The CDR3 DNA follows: TGTGCCAGCAGTGACAGTCCTTATAGCAATCAGCCCCAGCATTTT.

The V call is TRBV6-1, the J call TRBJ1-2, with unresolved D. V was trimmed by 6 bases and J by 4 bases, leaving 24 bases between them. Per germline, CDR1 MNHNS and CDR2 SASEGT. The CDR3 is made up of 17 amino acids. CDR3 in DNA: TGTGCCAGCAGCGAACCCTCTTTCTATAGGACTTCCTATGGCTACACCTTC. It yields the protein CASSEPSFYRTSYGYTF.

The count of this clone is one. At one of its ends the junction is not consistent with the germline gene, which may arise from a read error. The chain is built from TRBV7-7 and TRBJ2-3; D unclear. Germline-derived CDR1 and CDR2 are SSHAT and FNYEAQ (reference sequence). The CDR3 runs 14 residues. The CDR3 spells CASSFGLTADTQYF. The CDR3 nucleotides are TGTGCTAGCAGCTTCGGGCTCACGGCAGATACGCAGTATTTT.

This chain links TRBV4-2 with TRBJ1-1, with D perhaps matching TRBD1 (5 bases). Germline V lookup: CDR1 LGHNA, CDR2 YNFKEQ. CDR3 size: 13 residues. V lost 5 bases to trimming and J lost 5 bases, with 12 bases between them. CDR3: CASSGQGDTEAFF. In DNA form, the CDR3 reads TGTGCCAGCAGCGGCCAGGGAGATACTGAAGCTTTCTTT.

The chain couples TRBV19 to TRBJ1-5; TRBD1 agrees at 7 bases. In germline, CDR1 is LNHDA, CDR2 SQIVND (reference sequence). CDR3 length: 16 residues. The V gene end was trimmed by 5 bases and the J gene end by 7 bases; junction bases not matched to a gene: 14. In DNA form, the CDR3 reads TGTGCCAGTAGTCCCTCTGGGATAGGGGGCCAACAGCCCCAGCATTTT. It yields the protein CASSPSGIGGQQPQHF. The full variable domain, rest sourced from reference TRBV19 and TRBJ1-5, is DGGITQSPKYLFRKEGQNVTLSCEQNLNHDAMYWYRQDPGQGLRLIYYSQIVNDFQKGDIAEGYSVSREKKESFPLTVTSAQKNPTAFYLCASSPSGIGGQQPQHFGDGTRLSIL.

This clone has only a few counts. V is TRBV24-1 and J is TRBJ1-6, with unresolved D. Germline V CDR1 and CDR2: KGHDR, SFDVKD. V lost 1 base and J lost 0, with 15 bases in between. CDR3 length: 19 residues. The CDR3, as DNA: TGTGCCACCAGTGATTTTGGGAGACACTTGAGCTCCTATAATTCACCCCTCCACTTT. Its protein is CATSDFGRHLSSYNSPLHF.

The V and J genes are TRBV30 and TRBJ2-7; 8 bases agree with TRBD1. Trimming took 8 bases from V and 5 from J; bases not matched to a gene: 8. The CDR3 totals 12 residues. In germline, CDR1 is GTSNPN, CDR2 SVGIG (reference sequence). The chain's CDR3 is CALQGAGNEQYF. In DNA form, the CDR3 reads TGTGCCCTCCAGGGGGCAGGAAACGAGCAGTACTTC.

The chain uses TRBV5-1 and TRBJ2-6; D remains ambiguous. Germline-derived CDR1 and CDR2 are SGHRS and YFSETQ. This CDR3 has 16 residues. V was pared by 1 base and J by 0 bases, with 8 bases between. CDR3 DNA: TGCGCCAGCAGCTTGTGGGGAAGCTCTGGGGCCAACGTCCTGACTTTC. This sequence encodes CASSLWGSSGANVLTF. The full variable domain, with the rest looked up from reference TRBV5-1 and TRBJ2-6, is KAGVTQTPRYLIKTRGQQVTLSCSPISGHRSVSWYQQTPGQGLQFLFEYFSETQRNKGNFPGRFSGRQFSNSRSEMNVSTLELGDSALYLCASSLWGSSGANVLTFGAGSRLTVL.

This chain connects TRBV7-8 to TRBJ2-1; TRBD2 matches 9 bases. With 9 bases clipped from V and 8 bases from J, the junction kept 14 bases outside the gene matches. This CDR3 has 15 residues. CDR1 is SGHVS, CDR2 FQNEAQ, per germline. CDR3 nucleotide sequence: TGTGCCAGTAAGCTTAGGCGCGGGGGGGCCGATGAGCAGTTCTTC. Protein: CASKLRRGGADEQFF.

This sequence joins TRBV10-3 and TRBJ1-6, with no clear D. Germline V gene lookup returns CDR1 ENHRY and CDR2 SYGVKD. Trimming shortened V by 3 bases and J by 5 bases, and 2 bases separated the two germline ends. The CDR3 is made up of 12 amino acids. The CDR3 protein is CAISDHNSPLHF. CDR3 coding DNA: TGTGCCATCAGTGACCATAATTCACCCCTCCACTTT.

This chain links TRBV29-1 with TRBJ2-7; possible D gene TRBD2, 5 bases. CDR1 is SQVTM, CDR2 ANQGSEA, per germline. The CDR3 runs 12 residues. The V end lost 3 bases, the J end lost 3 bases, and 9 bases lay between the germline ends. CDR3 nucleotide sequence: TGCAGCGTTGAGCGGGCGAACTACGAGCAGTACTTC. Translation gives CSVERANYEQYF.

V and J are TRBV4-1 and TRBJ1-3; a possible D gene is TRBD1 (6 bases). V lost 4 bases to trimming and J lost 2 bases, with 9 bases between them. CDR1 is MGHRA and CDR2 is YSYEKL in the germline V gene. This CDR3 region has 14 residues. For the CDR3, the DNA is TGCGCCAGCAGCCCGGAGGGGGCTGGAAACACCATATATTTT. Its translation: CASSPEGAGNTIYF.

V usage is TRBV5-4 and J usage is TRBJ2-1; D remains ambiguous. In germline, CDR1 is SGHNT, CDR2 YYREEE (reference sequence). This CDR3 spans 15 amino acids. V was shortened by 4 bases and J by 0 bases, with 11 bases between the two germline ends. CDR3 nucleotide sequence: TGTGCCAGCAGCCCACAAGGGAACTCCTACAATGAGCAGTTCTTC. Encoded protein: CASSPQGNSYNEQFF. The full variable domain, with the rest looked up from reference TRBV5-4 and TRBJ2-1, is ETGVTQSPTHLIKTRGQQVTLRCSSQSGHNTVSWYQQALGQGPQFIFQYYREEENGRGNFPPRFSGLQFPNYSSELNVNALELDDSALYLCASSPQGNSYNEQFFGPGTRLTVL.

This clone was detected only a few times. The DNA of the CDR3 is TGTGCCAGCAGCCAAGACCCCCTGGGAGGGAGGAATGAAGCTTTCTTT. This encodes CASSQDPLGGRNEAFF. The chain carries TRBV3-1 (or the pseudogene TRBV3-2) and TRBJ1-1; D gene uncertain. Germline loops: CDR1 LGHDT, CDR2 YNNKEL (reference sequence). The CDR3 runs to 16 residues. V was pared by 0 bases and J by 7 bases, with 18 bases between.

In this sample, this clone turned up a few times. The CDR3 reads CASSSIDSSSYNEQFF. The CDR3 bases are TGCGCCAGCAGCTCGATCGACAGTAGCTCCTACAATGAGCAGTTCTTC. This sequence joins TRBV5-1 and TRBJ2-1; possibly TRBD1 for D (5 bases). V lost 3 bases and J lost 0, with 13 bases in between. The CDR3 sequence is 16 residues long. CDR1 is SGHRS, CDR2 YFSETQ, per germline.

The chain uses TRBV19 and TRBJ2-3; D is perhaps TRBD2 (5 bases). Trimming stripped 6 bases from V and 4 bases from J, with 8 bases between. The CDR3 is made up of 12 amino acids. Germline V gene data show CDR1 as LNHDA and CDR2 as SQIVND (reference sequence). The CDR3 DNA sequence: TGTGCCAGTAGATGGGGAGCAGATACGCAGTATTTT. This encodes CASRWGADTQYF.